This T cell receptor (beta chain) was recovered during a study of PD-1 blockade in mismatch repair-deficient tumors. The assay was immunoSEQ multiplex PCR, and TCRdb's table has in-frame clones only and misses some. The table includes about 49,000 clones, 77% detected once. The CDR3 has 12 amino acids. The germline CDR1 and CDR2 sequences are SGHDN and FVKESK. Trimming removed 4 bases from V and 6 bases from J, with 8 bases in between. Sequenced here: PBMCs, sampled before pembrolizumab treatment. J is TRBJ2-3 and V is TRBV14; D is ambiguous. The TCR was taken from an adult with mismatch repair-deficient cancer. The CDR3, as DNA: TGTGCCAGCAGCCCCCGCTCCGATACGCAGTATTTT. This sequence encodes CASSPRSDTQYF.